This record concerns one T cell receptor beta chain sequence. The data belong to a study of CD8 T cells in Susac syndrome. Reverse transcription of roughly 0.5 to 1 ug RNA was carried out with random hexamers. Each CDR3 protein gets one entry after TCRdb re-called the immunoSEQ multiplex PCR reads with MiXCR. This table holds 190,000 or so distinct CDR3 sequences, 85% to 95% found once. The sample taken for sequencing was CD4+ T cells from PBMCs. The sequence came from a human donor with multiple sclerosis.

Here the CDR3 DNA reads TGCAGCGTCGAGCAGGGAAGGGAGCAGTACGTC. Translation: CSVEQGREQYV. The chain recombines TRBV29-1 with TRBJ2-7; TRBD1 might be the D (5 bases). In germline, CDR1 is SQVTM, CDR2 ANQGSEA. This CDR3 comprises 11 residues. V was shortened by 6 bases and J by 7 bases, with 13 bases between the two germline ends.